This is a list of T cell receptor beta chains from one sample in a study of Ad26.COV2.S vaccination and SARS-CoV-2 variants. Using immunoSEQ multiplex PCR, the repertoire was profiled, and TCRdb retains in-frame clones only, with some absent. Here the sample spans about 450,000 clones, 75% to 90% being singletons. The sample consisted of peripheral blood, taken in a trial of Ad26.COV2.S vaccine versus placebo. The receptors stem from a person between 18 and 60 years old who received the Ad26.COV2.S COVID-19 vaccine or a placebo. The CDR3 runs from the conserved cysteine through the conserved F or W. Each record gives: clone size, V gene, J gene, D gene, CDR3 protein, CDR3 DNA. D genes are given only for firm matches. A row's size may be missing; if present it is once, few, many or a size class.

once,TRBV6-5,TRBJ1-1,NA,CASSFFRTSRTAFF,TGTGCCAGCAGTTTTTTTAGGACTTCAAGGACAGCTTTCTTT
NA,TRBV7-9,TRBJ2-5,NA,CASSRSTHQETQYF,TGTGCCAGCAGCCGCTCGACACACCAAGAGACCCAGTACTTC
NA,TRBV15,TRBJ1-5,NA,CATSVGAPSNQPQHF,TGTGCCACCAGCGTTGGCGCACCGAGCAATCAGCCCCAGCATTTT
NA,TRBV5-1,TRBJ2-3,NA,CASSATPGLSTDTQYF,TGCGCCAGCAGCGCGACCCCCGGGTTGAGCACAGATACGCAGTATTTT
NA,TRBV5-1,TRBJ1-4,NA,CASSLTFGGEKLFF,TGCGCCAGCAGCTTGACGTTCGGGGGTGAAAAACTGTTTTTT
NA,TRBV5-1,TRBJ2-7,NA,CASSPGTLSYEQYF,TGCGCCAGCAGCCCGGGGACCCTCTCCTACGAGCAGTACTTC
NA,TRBV11-2,TRBJ1-2,NA,CASSLGLNGYTF,TGTGCCAGCAGCTTAGGTCTCAATGGCTACACCTTC
once,TRBV18,TRBJ1-1,TRBD1,CASSLQGTEAFF,TGTGCCAGCTCATTACAGGGGACTGAAGCTTTCTTT
once,TRBV4-3,TRBJ2-4,NA,CASSQEPAPGNIQYF,TGCGCCAGCAGCCAAGAACCGGCCCCGGGGAACATTCAGTACTTC
NA,TRBV6-5,TRBJ2-5,TRBD1,CASSLTGLEETQYF,TGTGCCAGCAGTCTGACAGGGCTCGAAGAGACCCAGTACTTC
NA,TRBV5-1,TRBJ2-2,NA,CASSLDGEDTGELFF,TGCGCCAGCAGCTTGGACGGGGAGGACACCGGGGAGCTGTTTTTT
once,TRBV7-9,TRBJ1-2,NA,CASSQLGTDFYGYTF,TGTGCCAGCAGCCAGCTCGGGACGGATTTCTATGGCTACACCTTC
NA,TRBV5-1,TRBJ1-1,TRBD1,CASSLMPPDRAANTEAFF,TGCGCCAGCAGCTTGATGCCCCCCGACAGGGCCGCGAACACTGAAGCTTTCTTT
NA,TRBV5-1,TRBJ2-3,TRBD1,CASSPGGTGRRDTQYF,TGCGCCAGCAGCCCCGGCGGGACAGGGAGGCGGGATACGCAGTATTTT
NA,TRBV6-6,TRBJ2-1,NA,CASSSPTRSYNEQFF,TGTGCCAGCAGCTCGCCTACAAGAAGTTACAATGAGCAGTTCTTC
NA,TRBV28,TRBJ2-3,NA,CASPSSGARGTDTQYF,TGTGCCAGCCCCTCTTCGGGGGCAAGGGGGACAGATACGCAGTATTTT
NA,TRBV20-1,TRBJ1-1,NA,CSAREGWRAFF,TGCAGTGCTAGGGAGGGTTGGAGAGCTTTCTTT
NA,TRBV4-2,TRBJ1-5,TRBD1,CASSRQGSSRGNQPQHF,TGTGCCAGCAGCCGACAGGGGTCAAGCAGGGGCAATCAGCCCCAGCATTTT
NA,TRBV7-2,TRBJ1-5,NA,CASSLVQGDQPQHF,TGTGCCAGCAGCTTAGTACAGGGCGATCAGCCCCAGCATTTT
NA,TRBV19,TRBJ1-2,NA,CATSMASYGYTF,TGTGCCACCAGCATGGCTAGCTATGGCTACACCTTC
NA,TRBV3-1/TRBV3-2,TRBJ1-1,TRBD1,CASSRRRTGFRSTEAFF,TGTGCCAGCAGCCGTCGACGGACAGGGTTTCGTTCCACTGAAGCTTTCTTT
NA,TRBV7-2,TRBJ1-1,NA,CASSRGQGNTEAFF,TGTGCCAGCAGCCGTGGGCAGGGGAACACTGAAGCTTTCTTT
NA,TRBV7-2,TRBJ2-7,NA,CASSLRWPNYEQYF,TGTGCCAGCAGCTTACGATGGCCTAACTACGAGCAGTACTTC
NA,TRBV5-1,TRBJ2-5,TRBD1,CASSLGQGEETQYF,TGCGCCAGCAGCTTAGGACAGGGGGAAGAGACCCAGTACTTC
NA,TRBV6-5,TRBJ1-1,NA,CASSFVMNTEAFF,TGTGCCAGCAGTTTCGTAATGAACACTGAAGCTTTCTTT
NA,TRBV7-2,TRBJ2-4,TRBD2,CASSRLGLAVNIQYF,TGTGCCAGCAGCCGCCTGGGACTAGCAGTAAACATTCAGTACTTC
NA,TRBV20-1,TRBJ2-2,TRBD2,CSASGGGGPFSGELFF,TGCAGTGCTAGTGGTGGCGGGGGGCCCTTTAGCGGGGAGCTGTTTTTT
NA,TRBV5-1,TRBJ1-1,NA,CASRLGQRGDTEAFF,TGCGCCAGCAGGTTGGGCCAAAGGGGGGACACTGAAGCTTTCTTT
NA,TRBV11-2,TRBJ2-3,NA,CASRHWTSSTDTQYF,TGTGCCAGCAGGCACTGGACTTCTAGCACAGATACGCAGTATTTT
NA,TRBV5-1,TRBJ2-7,NA,CASSLQGVLSYEQYF,TGCGCCAGCAGCTTACAGGGAGTCCTATCCTACGAGCAGTACTTC
NA,TRBV12-3/TRBV12-4,TRBJ1-2,NA,CASSRVIYGYTF,TGTGCCAGCAGTAGAGTCATCTATGGCTACACCTTC
NA,TRBV5-6,TRBJ2-2,NA,CASSWRGQRNTGELFF,TGTGCCAGCAGCTGGAGGGGACAGAGGAACACCGGGGAGCTGTTTTTT
NA,TRBV4-2,TRBJ2-7,NA,CASSLGGRPYEQYF,TGTGCCAGCAGCCTAGGGGGGCGACCCTACGAGCAGTACTTC
NA,TRBV5-4,TRBJ2-3,TRBD2,CASSYPPVAGGLYTQYF,TGTGCCAGCAGTTACCCTCCCGTAGCGGGGGGTTTGTATACGCAGTATTTT
NA,TRBV6-5,TRBJ2-2,TRBD1,CASRRQGVPSGELFF,TGTGCCAGCAGACGACAGGGGGTTCCGTCCGGGGAGCTGTTTTTT
NA,TRBV24-1,TRBJ2-1,NA,CATSDLRGTNEQFF,TGTGCCACCAGTGATTTACGCGGGACAAATGAGCAGTTCTTC
few,TRBV28,TRBJ1-1,NA,CASSSVTAEAFF,TGTGCCAGCAGTTCAGTGACAGCCGAAGCTTTCTTT
NA,TRBV11-2,TRBJ2-3,NA,CASSLLVTGRNTQYF,TGTGCCAGCAGCTTACTAGTAACAGGGAGAAATACGCAGTATTTT
NA,TRBV12-3/TRBV12-4,TRBJ2-5,NA,CASSIQETQYF,TGTGCCAGCAGTATACAAGAGACCCAGTACTTC
NA,TRBV3-1/TRBV3-2,TRBJ2-5,TRBD2,CASSHGSGTSGGFSETQYF,TGTGCCAGCAGCCACGGGTCGGGGACTAGCGGGGGGTTTTCAGAGACCCAGTACTTC
NA,TRBV9,TRBJ2-1,TRBD2,CASSVGLAGYEQFF,TGTGCCAGCAGCGTAGGGCTAGCGGGATATGAGCAGTTCTTC
few,TRBV7-8,TRBJ2-5,TRBD2,CASSTLAGEEETQYF,TGTGCCAGCAGCACGCTAGCGGGGGAGGAAGAGACCCAGTACTTC
once,TRBV14,TRBJ1-1,NA,CASSLWTPNTEAFF,TGTGCCAGCAGCCTCTGGACACCGAACACTGAAGCTTTCTTT
NA,TRBV28,TRBJ1-2,NA,CASSLPAGADGYTF,TGTGCCAGCAGCTTGCCTGCGGGCGCAGATGGCTACACCTTC
NA,TRBV4-2,TRBJ2-3,TRBD2,CASTVGLAGADTQYF,TGTGCCAGCACCGTGGGACTAGCGGGCGCAGATACGCAGTATTTT
few,TRBV24-1,TRBJ1-2,NA,CATSDSLDGYTF,TGTGCCACCAGTGATTCATTGGATGGCTACACCTTC
NA,TRBV27,TRBJ2-7,TRBD1,CASSPDRDSLHEQYF,TGTGCCAGCAGCCCCGACCGGGACAGTCTCCACGAGCAGTACTTC
once,TRBV4-3,TRBJ1-1,NA,CASSQDRGHVNTEAFF,TGCGCCAGCAGCCAAGATCGAGGGCACGTGAACACTGAAGCTTTCTTT
NA,TRBV28,TRBJ1-2,NA,CASSLSRFQGGNYGYTF,TGTGCCAGCAGTTTATCAAGGTTTCAGGGAGGTAACTATGGCTACACCTTC
NA,TRBV19,TRBJ1-1,TRBD1,CASRYRGNTEAFF,TGTGCCAGTAGATACAGGGGGAACACTGAAGCTTTCTTT
NA,TRBV19,TRBJ2-6,NA,CASSIEAGSGANVLTF,TGTGCCAGTAGTATAGAAGCGGGCTCTGGGGCCAACGTCCTGACTTTC
NA,TRBV4-2,TRBJ2-7,TRBD2,CASSQKWSGGVSSYEQYF,TGTGCCAGCAGCCAAAAATGGAGCGGGGGTGTAAGCTCCTACGAGCAGTACTTC
few,TRBV30,TRBJ2-1,NA,CAWKRAEMDEQFF,TGTGCCTGGAAGAGAGCGGAAATGGATGAGCAGTTCTTC
NA,TRBV7-2,TRBJ1-2,NA,CASSFRYGDYYGYTF,TGTGCCAGCAGCTTCCGGTACGGCGACTATTATGGCTACACCTTC
NA,TRBV6-5,TRBJ1-2,NA,CASSPTRHGYTF,TGTGCCAGCAGCCCCACGAGGCATGGCTACACCTTC